These T cell receptor beta chains were read from a single sample in a study of response to subunit inactivated influenza vaccine. Each CDR3 protein gets one entry after TCRdb re-called the RT-PCR reads with MiXCR. The data show approximately 500,000 distinct CDR3 sequences, 10% to 15% seen once. The source material was PBMCs from blood, sampled more than 35 days after vaccination. Every receptor here comes from a man aged 50 to 60 who received an inactivated influenza vaccine. The CDR3 runs from the conserved cysteine through the conserved F or W. A D gene is named only where the DNA matches it firmly. Clone sizes are given selectively: once, few, many, or a class where the clone is expanded.

clone size	V gene	J gene	D gene	CDR3 DNA	CDR3 protein
many	TRBV4-3	TRBJ2-2	TRBD2	TGCGCCAGCAGCCCGGGACTAGCGGGCGCGAACACCGGGGAGCTGTTTTTT	CASSPGLAGANTGELFF
-	TRBV28	TRBJ2-5	TRBD2	TGTGCCATCCGGGGGGGCCTAGGAGAGACCCAGTACTTC	CAIRGGLGETQYF
few	TRBV7-2	TRBJ2-7	TRBD2	TGTGCCAGCAGCTTAGACGGCGGGGGGTCCTCCTACGAGCAGTACTTC	CASSLDGGGSSYEQYF
-	TRBV18	TRBJ2-4	-	TGTGCCAGCTCACCGATGGCAGCCTTAGCCAAAAACATTCAGTACTTC	CASSPMAALAKNIQYF
few	TRBV3-1	TRBJ2-7	-	TGTGCCAGCAGCCAAGCAGGACAGTTCTCCTACGAGCAGTACTTC	CASSQAGQFSYEQYF
many	TRBV12-3/TRBV12-4	TRBJ2-1	TRBD2	TGTGCCAGCAGACTAGCGGGGGTTTACAATGAGCAGTTCTTC	CASRLAGVYNEQFF
-	TRBV4-2	TRBJ2-5	-	TGTGCCAGCAGCCAAGATCAGAGGGTGCCAGAGACCCAGTACTTC	CASSQDQRVPETQYF
few	TRBV28	TRBJ2-7	-	TGTGCCAGCACAGGGGCAAGCTACGAGCAGTACTTC	CASTGASYEQYF
many	TRBV11-2	TRBJ1-1	-	TGTGCCAGCAGCTTGGGAGGGACGAACACTGAAGCTTTCTTT	CASSLGGTNTEAFF
-	TRBV7-3	TRBJ2-3	TRBD2	TGTGCCAGCAGCTTAGGTACGGGAGGGCCCGGAGATACGCAGTATTTT	CASSLGTGGPGDTQYF
-	TRBV11-2	TRBJ2-1	TRBD1	TGTGCCAGCAGCAAAAACCCGGGACAGGGGGCGGGTGAGCAGTTCTTC	CASSKNPGQGAGEQFF
few	TRBV12-3/TRBV12-4	TRBJ2-7	-	TGTGCCAGCAGTTTTGGGGCTGCGTACGAGCAGTACTTC	CASSFGAAYEQYF
many	TRBV29-1	TRBJ1-1	TRBD1	TGCAGCGTTGGCCCGGGACAGAGGAACACTGAAGCTTTCTTT	CSVGPGQRNTEAFF
-	TRBV5-5	TRBJ2-7	-	TGTGCCAGCAGCTTTAGCAGAGGCCGGGGCGGCGAGCAGTACTTC	CASSFSRGRGGEQYF
many	TRBV29-1	TRBJ1-3	-	TGCAGCGTTAGCGGCTCTTGGACAGCAAACACCATATATTTT	CSVSGSWTANTIYF
few	TRBV7-6	TRBJ2-7	-	TGTGCCAGCAGCCACGGGACATCCTACGAGCAGTACTTC	CASSHGTSYEQYF
-	TRBV15	TRBJ2-5	TRBD2	TGTGCCACCAGTCGGGGGAGGGACGAGACCCAGTACTTC	CATSRGRDETQYF
few	TRBV5-1	TRBJ2-3	TRBD2	TGCGCCAGCAGCCGGACTAGCGGGGCCACAGATACGCAGTATTTT	CASSRTSGATDTQYF
-	TRBV4-2	TRBJ2-5	-	TGTGCCAGCAGCCAAGAAGAAGGAACACAGAGGACCCAGTACTTC	CASSQEEGTQRTQYF